A selection of T cell receptor beta chains follows, all from one sample in a study of T cells after posttransplantation cyclophosphamide. Measured with immunoSEQ multiplex PCR; TCRdb has only the in-frame clones, and not every one. The table shows about 32,000 clones, with about 91% occurring only once. Input material: naive CD4+ T cells sorted from blood. The receptors originated from a young man in good health and a related stem cell transplant donor. Each CDR3 is given with its conserved first and last residue. A D gene is named only where the DNA matches it firmly. Rows give clone size only sometimes, using once, few, many, or a class for an expanded clone.

D: TRBD1
J: TRBJ1-3
length: 16
V: TRBV19
size: -
DNA: TGTGCCAGTAGTACAACAGGGGGCGTAGGTGGAAACACCATATATTTT
CDR3: CASSTTGGVGGNTIYF

D: -
J: TRBJ1-2
length: 14
V: TRBV7-9
size: -
DNA: TGTGCCAGCAGCTTGTTACAGGGAGCCTATGGCTACACCTTC
CDR3: CASSLLQGAYGYTF

D: -
J: TRBJ1-5
length: 13
V: TRBV2
size: -
DNA: TGTGCCAGCGGCCGGGACTACCAAAGGCCCCAGCATTTT
CDR3: CASGRDYQRPQHF

D: -
J: TRBJ2-6
length: 15
V: TRBV7-2
size: -
DNA: TGTGCCAGCAGCTTTCAGTTCTCTGGGGCCAACGTCCTGACTTTC
CDR3: CASSFQFSGANVLTF

D: -
J: TRBJ2-2
length: 15
V: TRBV7-3
size: -
DNA: TGTGCCAGCAGCTTAACTTCAGGGTCGACCGGGGAGCTGTTTTTT
CDR3: CASSLTSGSTGELFF

D: TRBD2
J: TRBJ2-7
length: 15
V: TRBV2
size: -
DNA: TGTGCCAGCAGTTCGTTAAGGACTAGCGCCCACGAGCAGTACTTC
CDR3: CASSSLRTSAHEQYF

D: -
J: TRBJ2-5
length: 15
V: TRBV6-5
size: -
DNA: TGTGCCAGCAGTTACTCCGGGGTGAAGGGAGAGACCCAGTACTTC
CDR3: CASSYSGVKGETQYF

D: -
J: TRBJ1-5
length: 12
V: TRBV19
size: -
DNA: TGTGCCAGTAGCGACGGGATCAAGCCCCAGCATTTT
CDR3: CASSDGIKPQHF

D: -
J: TRBJ2-3
length: 14
V: TRBV4-3
size: -
DNA: TGCGCCAGCAGCCAAGGCGGCCTGACAGATACGCAGTATTTT
CDR3: CASSQGGLTDTQYF

D: -
J: TRBJ1-3
length: 15
V: TRBV5-1
size: -
DNA: TGCGCCAGCAGCTTAGGGGAATTTGCCCGAAACACCATATATTTT
CDR3: CASSLGEFARNTIYF

D: -
J: TRBJ2-7
length: 13
V: TRBV7-7
size: -
DNA: TGTGCTAGCAGCTTAAAATATAGTTACGAGCAGTACTTC
CDR3: CASSLKYSYEQYF

D: TRBD1
J: TRBJ1-2
length: 15
V: TRBV10-3
size: few
DNA: TGTGCCATCAGTGAGCTACCCACAGGGGGATATGGCTACACCTTC
CDR3: CAISELPTGGYGYTF

D: -
J: TRBJ1-1
length: 14
V: TRBV7-9
size: -
DNA: TGTGCCAGCAGCTTAGCCAGGGGGAACACTGAAGCTTTCTTT
CDR3: CASSLARGNTEAFF

D: -
J: TRBJ2-5
length: 13
V: TRBV10-3
size: -
DNA: TGTGCCATCAGTCGGGTAGGGGAAGAGACCCAGTACTTC
CDR3: CAISRVGEETQYF

D: TRBD2
J: TRBJ2-3
length: 14
V: TRBV5-4
size: -
DNA: TGTGCCAGCAGCTTGGGGGGAGGGACAGATACGCAGTATTTT
CDR3: CASSLGGGTDTQYF